This T cell receptor beta chain was recorded in a study of CD8 T cells in ankylosing spondylitis. Each CDR3 protein gets one entry after TCRdb re-called the 5' RACE reads with MiXCR. The repertoire holds 40,000 to 55,000 distinct CDR3 sequences, with 6% to 7.5% as singletons. Unmatched junction bases numbered 3, after V lost 3 bases and J lost 9 bases. Looked up from germline, CDR1 is KGHSH and CDR2 is LQKENI. This CDR3 contains 14 residues. This clonotype was counted many times. The antigen remains undetermined. The study, taken as a whole, reports: Disease-linked clones reportedly concentrated significantly in matched ankylosing spondylitis synovial fluid. Made up of about eight highly homologous variants, a TCR beta motif appeared characteristic of ankylosing spondylitis blood.

This rearrangement joins TRBV18 to TRBJ2-1, with 12 bases identical to TRBD1. The receptor's source is a female donor with ankylosing spondylitis or in good health (not recorded which). Sequencing input: blood, either unsorted or a sorted T cell fraction (not recorded which). In nucleotides, the CDR3 is TGTGCCAGCTCACCGGGACAGGGGGCCAGTGAGCAGTTCTTC. Protein sequence: CASSPGQGASEQFF.